The 27 T cell receptor beta chains reported below all come from one sample, sequenced in a study of T cells in Graves' hyperthyroidism and ophthalmopathy. RNA transcripts yielded amplified TCR beta CDR3 regions. The study used the HTBI primer set for a first-round RT-PCR of the TCR CDR3. One entry per CDR3 protein results from TCRdb running MiXCR on the multiplex PCR reads. Of about 560,000 distinct CDR3 sequences listed, around 46% were seen once; the top ten hold about 7.9%. The sample taken for sequencing was peripheral blood or thyroid tissue (not recorded which). These receptors originate from a young woman with Graves' hyperthyroidism.

The rearrangement links TRBV10-3 to TRBJ1-6, with 11 bases matching TRBD1. The J segment lost 13 bases and the V segment lost 6 bases, leaving 8 bases of the junction unmatched. CDR1 is ENHRY and CDR2 is SYGVKD in the germline V gene. The CDR3 extends over 14 amino acids. CDR3 in DNA: TGTGCCATCAGCCGGGGACAGGGGGGATCCCCCCTCCACTTT. It codes for CAISRGQGGSPLHF.

The sample holds a few counts of this clonotype. The V call is TRBV28, the J call TRBJ2-7, with D maybe TRBD1 (6 bases). There are 12 residues in the CDR3. Germline V gives CDR1 MDHEN, CDR2 SYDVKM. V was cut by 6 bases and J by 5 bases, with 11 bases left in between. The CDR3 DNA sequence: TGTGCCAGCAGGTACACAGGGAACGAGCAGTACTTC. Protein sequence: CASRYTGNEQYF.

The gene calls are TRBV30 and TRBJ2-7; 7 bases line up with TRBD1. J gave up 6 bases and V 3 bases, and 8 bases lay outside the gene matches. CDR3 size: 13 residues. The germline CDR1 and CDR2 sequences are GTSNPN and SVGIG (reference sequence). The CDR3 region has the DNA TGTGCCTGGAGCCGACAGGGATTGGGCGAGCAGTACTTC. Translated, it gives CAWSRQGLGEQYF.

As for this clonotype: Sequence at one end of the junction differs from germline and may be a read error. V is TRBV7-3 and J is TRBJ1-4, with a possible D match to TRBD1 (5 bases). The CDR3 runs 15 residues. Germline CDR1 and CDR2: SGHTA and FQGTGA. In DNA, the CDR3 is TGTGCCAGCAGCCTCGACAGCCCAACTAATGAAAAACCGTTTTTT. Protein: CASSLDSPTNEKPFF.

This clonotype was recorded a few times. This chain links TRBV15 with TRBJ2-5; D call uncertain. With 6 bases removed from V and 4 bases from J, the gap between germline ends came to 3 bases. The CDR3 is 10 residues long. Germline assignment: CDR1 LNHNV and CDR2 YYDKDF (reference sequence). This CDR3 is CATRVETQYF. The CDR3 DNA sequence: TGTGCCACCAGAGTAGAGACCCAGTACTTC.

A remark on this clonotype: One junction end does not reproduce the germline sequence, and a read error may be involved. V usage is TRBV7-7 and J usage is TRBJ2-7; D gene unclear. CDR3 length equals 14 residues. Germline V gives CDR1 SSHAT, CDR2 FNYEAQ (reference sequence). The CDR3 loop is CTSSLDVVTYEQYF. DNA for the CDR3: TGTACCAGCAGCTTAGATGTGGTTACCTACGAGCAGTACTTC.

The table lists this clonotype with a count of one. The V gene is TRBV29-1, the J gene TRBJ1-1; tentative D call: TRBD1 (5 bases). Trimming removed 3 bases at V and 3 bases at J, with 11 bases between. The CDR3 is 13 amino acids. Germline-derived CDR1 and CDR2 are SQVTM and ANQGSEA. The CDR3 protein is CSVDPDSYTEAFF. DNA for the CDR3: TGCAGCGTTGACCCCGACAGTTACACTGAAGCTTTCTTT.

This clonotype has only a few counts. V gene TRBV29-1 combines with J gene TRBJ1-5; 10 nucleotides match TRBD1. The CDR3 runs to 14 residues. V dropped 4 bases and J dropped 8; count of bases not matched to a gene: 8. CDR1 is SQVTM, CDR2 ANQGSEA, per germline. The CDR3 sequence is CSVGGQGPNEPQHF. The CDR3 DNA reads as TGCAGCGTTGGGGGACAGGGGCCTAATGAGCCCCAGCATTTT.

V and J are TRBV29-1 and TRBJ2-7; possible D gene TRBD2, 5 bases. Germline CDR1 reads SQVTM; CDR2 reads ANQGSEA. The CDR3 has 10 residues. V shed 8 bases and J shed 4 bases, with 9 bases lying between them. The CDR3 reads CSQGGYEQYF. The CDR3 DNA is TGCAGCCAAGGCGGGTACGAGCAGTACTTC.

This sequence joins TRBV19 and TRBJ2-1; possibly TRBD1 for D (6 bases). CDR1 LNHDA and CDR2 SQIVND come from the germline V gene (reference sequence). V gave up 5 bases and J gave up 8 bases, with 16 bases separating them. This CDR3 is 14 amino acids long. CDR3 protein: CASSVQGLSDEQFF. In nucleotides, the CDR3 is TGTGCCAGTAGTGTACAGGGATTGAGCGATGAGCAGTTCTTC.

This chain links TRBV29-1 with TRBJ1-5; tentatively, D is TRBD1 (6 bases). The V end was cut by 7 bases, the J end by 2 bases, with 12 bases between. The CDR3 covers 13 residues. Germline V gene data show CDR1 as SQVTM and CDR2 as ANQGSEA. The CDR3 bases are TGCAGCGCCACCAGGGGTGGCAATCAGCCCCAGCATTTT. It is translated as CSATRGGNQPQHF.

This chain links TRBV7-6 with TRBJ1-5; D is unresolved. The length of the CDR3 is 14 residues. Germline loops: CDR1 SGHVS, CDR2 FNYEAQ. CDR3 region: CASGRAYSNQPQHF. The CDR3 DNA sequence: TGTGCTAGCGGCCGGGCATATAGCAATCAGCCCCAGCATTTT. The full variable domain, completed using reference TRBV7-6 and TRBJ1-5, is GAGVSQSPRYKVTKRGQDVALRCDPISGHVSLYWYRQALGQGPEFLTYFNYEAQQDKSGLPNDRFSAERPEGSISTLTIQRTEQRDSAMYRCASGRAYSNQPQHFGDGTRLSIL.

The V gene is TRBV5-1, the J gene TRBJ1-6; TRBD1 might be the D (5 bases). CDR1 is SGHRS and CDR2 is YFSETQ in the germline V gene. This CDR3 spans 14 amino acids. V was clipped by 4 bases and J by 7 bases, with 12 bases between them. CDR3 amino acids: CASSVPRDNSPLHF. The CDR3 coding sequence is TGCGCCAGCAGCGTCCCGCGGGACAATTCACCCCTCCACTTT.

This clonotype was found once. The chain uses TRBV6-1 and TRBJ1-1, with 10 bases identical to TRBD1. The germline V gene encodes CDR1 MNHNS and CDR2 SASEGT. This CDR3 comprises 14 residues. V was clipped by 8 bases and J by 5 bases; unmatched bases: 8. The CDR3: CASYPTGGWTEAFF. In nucleotides, the CDR3 is TGTGCCAGCTACCCGACAGGGGGCTGGACTGAAGCTTTCTTT.

On this clonotype itself: This may be a read error, as it is one base from a much larger clone. This chain joins TRBV7-9 and TRBJ2-7; 8 nucleotides match TRBD2. CDR1 is SEHNR and CDR2 is FQNEAQ in the germline V gene (reference sequence). This CDR3 region has 14 residues. The CDR3 region has the DNA TGTGCCAGCGTACCATGGCGGGAGGCATACGGGCAGTACTTC. Residues: CASVPWREAYGQYF. The variable domain in full, with the rest retrieved from reference TRBV7-9 and TRBJ2-7, is DTGVSQNPRHKITKRGQNVTFRCDPISEHNRLYWYRQTLGQGPEFLTYFQNEAQLEKSRLLSDRFSAERPKGSFSTLEIQRTEQGDSAMYLCASVPWREAYGQYFGPGTRLTVT.

This clonotype showed up many times. The chain recombines TRBV7-2 with TRBJ1-2, with TRBD1 identical over 7 bases. The V segment lost 5 bases and the J segment 6 bases; nucleotides outside the gene matches: 12. This CDR3 has 15 residues. Germline assignment: CDR1 SGHTA and CDR2 FQGNSA. CDR3 sequence (DNA): TGTGCCAGCAGCCAAACCCACAGGGGCTGGGATGGCTACACCTTC. Translated: CASSQTHRGWDGYTF.

The sample holds many counts of this clonotype. The rearrangement joins TRBV7-9 to TRBJ2-6; D not resolved. The ends were cut back, 1 base at V and 3 bases at J, with 7 bases in the middle. Germline loops: CDR1 SEHNR, CDR2 FQNEAQ (reference sequence). CDR3 length: 15 residues. In DNA form, the CDR3 reads TGTGCCAGCAGCTTAGGCCTCGGTGGGGCCAACGTCCTGACTTTC. Amino acid sequence: CASSLGLGGANVLTF.

V is TRBV5-1 and J is TRBJ2-5; TRBD1 or TRBD2 may be the D gene (6 bases each). V was trimmed by 3 bases and J by 7 bases, leaving 10 bases between them. Germline V gene sequence: CDR1 SGHRS, CDR2 YFSETQ. CDR3 length: 12 amino acids. The CDR3 region has the DNA TGCGCCAGCAGCTCCGAGGGGGGGACCCAGTACTTC. Residues: CASSSEGGTQYF.

The rearrangement uses TRBV7-3 and TRBJ1-1; possibly TRBD1 for D (5 bases). Trimming took off 2 bases at V and 9 bases at J, with 10 bases between the two ends. The germline CDR1 and CDR2 sequences are SGHTA and FQGTGA. The CDR3 covers 12 residues. DNA of the CDR3: TGTGCCAGCAGCTTACAGGGCAAACAAGCTTTCTTT. This encodes CASSLQGKQAFF.

As for this clonotype: This is likely a read error, given that the CDR3 carries no conserved phenylalanine or tryptophan at its end. The V call is TRBV19, the J call TRBJ1-2; tentative D call: TRBD1 (6 bases). The germline V gene encodes CDR1 LNHDA and CDR2 SQIVND (reference sequence). CDR3 length equals 15 residues. V was pared by 3 bases and J by 2 bases, with 13 bases between. CDR3 residues: CASSMDTGWNYGYTL. The DNA of the CDR3 is TGTGCCAGTAGTATGGATACAGGGTGGAACTATGGCTACACCCTC.

This clonotype showed up many times. The V and J genes are TRBV12-3 or TRBV12-4 and TRBJ1-5; no clear D. Trimming pared 5 bases from V and 7 bases from J, leaving 9 bases between. The CDR3 has 12 amino acids. CDR3 DNA: TGTGCCAGCAGTCCCCTCGGGCAGCCCCAGCATTTT. The encoded protein is CASSPLGQPQHF.

The gene calls are TRBV25-1 and TRBJ1-1; D perhaps matches TRBD1 (6 bases). V lost 10 bases to trimming and J lost 4 bases, with 10 bases between them. The CDR3 sequence is 11 residues long. Germline lookup yields CDR1 MGHDK and CDR2 SYGVNS. CDR3 nucleotides: TGTGCCACCCTACAGGGCACTGAAGCTTTCTTT. It encodes CATLQGTEAFF.

In nucleotides, the CDR3 is TGTGCCAGTAGTTTGTGGACGGACTATAGCAATCAGCCCCAGCATTTT. Translation: CASSLWTDYSNQPQHF. The V gene is TRBV19, the J gene TRBJ1-5; D is ambiguous. V was clipped by 5 bases and J by 0 bases, with 14 bases between them. This CDR3 has 16 residues. Per germline, CDR1 LNHDA and CDR2 SQIVND (reference sequence).

The V call is TRBV20-1, the J call TRBJ1-5, with D perhaps TRBD1 (5 bases). V lost 3 bases and J 4 bases, leaving 19 bases between the germline ends. The CDR3 runs to 16 residues. The V gene's germline CDR1 is DFQATT and CDR2 SNEGSKA (reference sequence). The CDR3 region is CSASWVGQGLNQPQHF. For the CDR3, the DNA is TGCAGTGCTAGTTGGGTAGGGCAGGGCCTAAATCAGCCCCAGCATTTT.

The chain carries TRBV20-1 and TRBJ2-7; 7 bases agree with TRBD2. The ends lost 8 bases at V and 2 bases at J; junction bases unmatched: 12. The CDR3 runs to 14 residues. CDR1 is DFQATT, CDR2 SNEGSKA, per germline (reference sequence). The CDR3 DNA reads as TGCAGTCCCTACACGAGCGGGACCGCCTACGAGCAGTACTTC. Translated, it gives CSPYTSGTAYEQYF.

The chain recombines TRBV10-3 with TRBJ1-1, with a tentative D call TRBD1 (5 bases). The V end lost 8 bases, the J end lost 3 bases, and 7 bases lay between the germline ends. The V gene's germline CDR1 is ENHRY and CDR2 SYGVKD. This CDR3 is built from 11 residues. The CDR3 sequence is CAIRGDTEAFF. CDR3 coding DNA: TGTGCCATCCGAGGGGACACTGAAGCTTTCTTT.

This clonotype has only a few counts. This chain connects TRBV11-2 to TRBJ1-2; D remains ambiguous. CDR1 SGHAT and CDR2 FQNNGV come from the germline V gene. The CDR3 consists of 12 residues. V shed 4 bases and J shed 6 bases, with 9 bases lying between them. The CDR3 loop reads CASSSGLDGYTF. Written as DNA, the CDR3 is TGTGCCAGCAGCTCAGGATTAGATGGCTACACCTTC.